This TCR beta chain was retrieved from a study of CD8+CD57+ T cells in acquired aplastic anemia. Study-wide context: DNA recovered from sorted CD4+ and CD8+ cells had a mean of approximately 3.2 ug. General observations from the study: Sharing between patients and controls was observed for some 27 CD8+ CDR3 sequences.

Flow cytometry had shown expanded CD8+CD57+ cells in the patients chosen for sequencing. Every one of the patients had aplastic anemia (severe, acquired). No therapy was given to patients before blood sampling. CDR3 and TCR beta VDJ profiling relied on a genomic DNA template. Via MiXCR, TCRdb re-called the reads, giving one row per CDR3 protein. The table records 150,000 or so distinct CDR3 sequences, roughly 48% of them present only once. This clonotype was seen ten or more times. Its cognate antigen is unknown. This CDR3 is built from 13 residues. V dropped 8 bases and J dropped 7 bases, with 18 bases sitting between them. Germline V gives CDR1 SGHDN, CDR2 FVKESK.

The TCR was taken from a human donor with aplastic anemia. Input material: sorted CD4+, CD8+, or CD8+CD57+ T cells (not recorded which) from PBMCs. This chain joins TRBV14 and TRBJ2-7; TRBD2 is a possible D gene (6 bases). CDR3 nucleotide sequence: TGTGCCAGCGCTGGAGGAGGGACGGGAGAGCAGTACTTC. Translated, it gives CASAGGGTGEQYF.